The next 2 T cell receptor beta chains were all read from a single sample in a study of blood T cell repertoires in COVID-19 (dated by TCRdb to 2018 to 2021). The library was prepared using the immunoSEQ multiplex PCR assay. What TCRdb holds here is the immuneACCESS table cut down to in-frame rearrangements. Part of the clones is not present; checked against another copy, under half of the missing clones reflect an unresolved V gene, and the others are unexplained. This sample lists roughly 250,000 clones; 70% to 90% were detected once. The biggest ten clones account for more than 3.5% of the sample. The sequenced sample consisted of PBMCs or T cells enriched from blood (not recorded which). The receptors here all came from a woman in her thirties who had recovered from COVID-19.

The gene calls are TRBV7-9 and TRBJ2-2; 10 positions agree with TRBD2. CDR1 is SEHNR, CDR2 FQNEAQ, per germline (reference sequence). CDR3 length equals 16 residues. The ends lost 4 bases at V and 4 bases at J; junction bases unmatched: 6. In DNA, the CDR3 is TGTGCCAGCAGCTGGAGCGGGAGGGCGGCCACCGGGGAGCTGTTTTTT. It translates to CASSWSGRAATGELFF.

The chain is built from TRBV29-1 and TRBJ2-1, with 13 nucleotides matching TRBD2. V trimming: 4 bases; J trimming: 6 bases; junction bases outside the gene matches: 6. Germline lookup yields CDR1 SQVTM and CDR2 ANQGSEA. CDR3 size: 15 residues. The CDR3 loop reads CSVVGTSGTINEQFF. The CDR3 DNA reads as TGCAGCGTTGTGGGGACTAGCGGGACGATCAATGAGCAGTTCTTC.